These 5 T cell receptor beta chains share one sample of origin, sequenced in a study of blood T cell repertoires in COVID-19. Assay used: immunoSEQ multiplex PCR; TCRdb lists only in-frame clones, some missing. The sample has roughly 180,000 clones, about four fifths seen once; the top ten hold roughly 11%. The sequenced sample was peripheral blood. These receptor sequences come from a woman between 35 and 50 years old with COVID-19, enrolled during active disease.

The CDR3 loop reads CASRGRNTGELFF. CDR3 coding DNA: TGTGCCAGCCGCGGCAGGAACACCGGGGAGCTGTTTTTT. The chain carries TRBV6-5 and TRBJ2-2; unclear D gene. CDR3 length equals 13 residues. CDR1 and CDR2 from the germline V gene are MNHEY and SVGAGI. V lost 8 bases, J lost 1 base, and 8 bases lay in between.

The J gene is TRBJ2-3, the V gene TRBV3-1 (or the pseudogene TRBV3-2); D call uncertain. Germline-derived CDR1 and CDR2 are LGHDT and YNNKEL (reference sequence). Trimming took 0 bases from V and 2 from J, leaving 9 bases between them. The CDR3 extends over 15 amino acids. This chain's CDR3 is CASSQESKFTDTQYF. The CDR3 DNA is TGTGCCAGCAGCCAAGAGAGCAAATTCACAGATACGCAGTATTTT.

This clone was counted a single time. The gene calls are TRBV28 and TRBJ1-3; 7 bases agree with TRBD1. CDR3 length equals 17 residues. The J segment lost 3 bases and the V segment lost 6 bases, leaving 14 bases of the junction unmatched. CDR1 and CDR2 from the germline V gene are MDHEN and SYDVKM. The CDR3 loop is CASRILSQGGGGNTIYF. In DNA form, the CDR3 reads TGTGCCAGCAGGATTCTTTCGCAGGGGGGCGGTGGAAACACCATATATTTT.

The J gene is TRBJ1-2, the V gene TRBV5-1, with 10 bases aligning to TRBD1. The CDR3 runs to 16 residues. V lost 4 bases to trimming and J lost 0 bases; unmatched junction nucleotides: 6. Germline assignment: CDR1 SGHRS and CDR2 YFSETQ. The CDR3 sequence: CASSGGQGWSNYGYTF. The CDR3 bases are TGCGCCAGCAGCGGGGGACAGGGGTGGTCTAACTATGGCTACACCTTC. The variable domain in full, completed from reference TRBV5-1 and TRBJ1-2, reads KAGVTQTPRYLIKTRGQQVTLSCSPISGHRSVSWYQQTPGQGLQFLFEYFSETQRNKGNFPGRFSGRQFSNSRSEMNVSTLELGDSALYLCASSGGQGWSNYGYTFGSGTRLTVV.

This chain uses TRBV19 with TRBJ2-5; D is undetermined. The length of the CDR3 is 14 residues. Germline values: CDR1 LNHDA, CDR2 SQIVND (reference sequence). V was pared by 1 base and J by 2 bases, with 8 bases between. CDR3 sequence reads: CASSIGATQETQYF. CDR3 DNA: TGTGCCAGTAGTATAGGGGCAACTCAAGAGACCCAGTACTTC.